These T cell receptor beta chains were read from a single sample in a study of post-analysis software for immune sequencing data. TCRdb passed the PCR reads through MiXCR, listing each CDR3 protein once. The table has hundreds of thousands of distinct CDR3 sequences, around 50% seen once. The sequenced material came from blood. These receptor sequences come from a girl aged 5-17 years with multiple sclerosis. CDR3s leave out the opening cysteine and the closing phenylalanine or tryptophan.

v_call: TRBV5-6
j_call: TRBJ2-1
cdr3_aa: ASSLGLAGVAYNEQF

v_call: TRBV5-6
j_call: TRBJ2-7
cdr3_aa: ASSFPGHLYEQY

v_call: TRBV7-9
j_call: TRBJ1-1
cdr3_aa: ASSLADRGNTEAF

v_call: TRBV29-1
j_call: TRBJ2-5
cdr3_aa: SVGTGQQETQY

v_call: TRBV6-1
j_call: TRBJ2-1
cdr3_aa: ASSEARAGTFSYNEQF

v_call: TRBV4-1
j_call: TRBJ1-2
cdr3_aa: ASSQDPRDHGYT

v_call: TRBV5-5
j_call: TRBJ2-3
cdr3_aa: ASTPGALGGYTDTQY

v_call: TRBV29-1
j_call: TRBJ2-5
cdr3_aa: SAISGRVQETQY

v_call: TRBV10-3
j_call: TRBJ2-7
cdr3_aa: AIRAGQGNYEQY

v_call: TRBV29-1
j_call: TRBJ2-7
cdr3_aa: SAQPGQGYEQY

v_call: TRBV15
j_call: TRBJ2-4
cdr3_aa: ATSRDAKNIQY

v_call: TRBV5-1
j_call: TRBJ1-1
cdr3_aa: ASSGRGPTEAF

v_call: TRBV5-1
j_call: TRBJ2-4
cdr3_aa: ASGDREGDIQY

v_call: TRBV9
j_call: TRBJ1-6
cdr3_aa: ASSPGTGAKRGNSPLH

v_call: TRBV5-1
j_call: TRBJ1-1
cdr3_aa: ASKGGQSNTEAF

v_call: TRBV5-1
j_call: NA
cdr3_aa: ASSLRGSDCEQY

v_call: TRBV5-5
j_call: TRBJ2-3
cdr3_aa: ASNQASGPTDTQY

v_call: TRBV6-2/TRBV6-3
j_call: TRBJ2-7
cdr3_aa: ASSYPPRPGYYEQY

v_call: TRBV6-5
j_call: TRBJ2-7
cdr3_aa: ASSYSDSGEQY

v_call: TRBV6-4
j_call: TRBJ1-1
cdr3_aa: ASSDSIGGGTEAF

v_call: TRBV6-5
j_call: TRBJ2-1
cdr3_aa: ASSTGTALSYNEQF

v_call: TRBV7-9
j_call: TRBJ2-1
cdr3_aa: ASSAMLAGMSNEQF

v_call: TRBV12-3/TRBV12-4
j_call: TRBJ2-1
cdr3_aa: ASIREYSYNEQF

v_call: TRBV11-2
j_call: TRBJ2-1
cdr3_aa: ASTSGTGNYNEQF